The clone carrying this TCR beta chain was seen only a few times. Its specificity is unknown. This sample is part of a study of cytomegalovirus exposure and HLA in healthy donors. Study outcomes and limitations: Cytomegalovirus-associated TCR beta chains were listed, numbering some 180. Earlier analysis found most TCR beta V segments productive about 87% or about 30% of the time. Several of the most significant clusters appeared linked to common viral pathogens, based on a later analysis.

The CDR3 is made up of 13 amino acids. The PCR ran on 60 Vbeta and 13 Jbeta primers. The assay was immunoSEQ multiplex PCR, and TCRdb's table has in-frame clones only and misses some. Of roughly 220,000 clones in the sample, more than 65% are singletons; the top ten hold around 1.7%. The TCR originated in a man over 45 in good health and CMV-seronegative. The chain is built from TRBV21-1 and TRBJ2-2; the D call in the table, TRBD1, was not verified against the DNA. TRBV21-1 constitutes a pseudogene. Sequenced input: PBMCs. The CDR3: CASRDRRNGELFF. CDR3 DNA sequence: TGTGCCAGCAGGGACAGGAGGAACGGGGAGCTGTTTTTT.